This T cell receptor beta chain was captured in a study of CD8 T cells in Susac syndrome. There are 15 residues in the CDR3. V lost 6 bases, J lost 5 bases, and 16 bases lay in between. The germline gives CDR1 MDHEN, CDR2 SYDVKM. Reverse transcription of roughly 0.5 to 1 ug RNA was carried out with random hexamers. Using its own MiXCR run on the immunoSEQ multiplex PCR reads, TCRdb lists one record per CDR3 protein. In the table there are around 150,000 distinct CDR3 sequences, around 95% of which are singletons. This chain links TRBV28 with TRBJ1-4; D unclear. The sample taken for sequencing was CD4+ T cells from PBMCs. The TCR originated in a human donor with Susac syndrome. The DNA of the CDR3 is TGTGCCAGCAGATTCTCGCCCTCTAGAAATGAAAAACTGTTTTTT. Its translation: CASRFSPSRNEKLFF.